Below are 5 T cell receptor beta chains sequenced from a single sample in a study of T cell repertoires in cytomegalovirus infection. Their antigens remain unidentified. TCRdb re-called the reads with MiXCR, one entry per CDR3 protein. The sample holds 640,000 or so distinct CDR3 sequences; roughly 36% are singletons and the top ten take 15% to 20%. Sequenced here: cultured PBMCs, sampled from culture after CMV antigen stimulation. These receptors were taken from a human donor in good health (CMV status not recorded). Some clones in this sample may be carry-over from other donors' samples.

This clonotype was seen a handful of times. The chain is built from TRBV2 and TRBJ1-5; D possibly corresponds to TRBD1 (6 bases). Germline V gene sequence: CDR1 SNHLY, CDR2 FYNNEI. The CDR3 covers 13 residues. Trimming shortened V by 10 bases and J by 5 bases, and 15 bases separated the two germline ends. CDR3 nucleotide sequence: TGTGCCATAGGGGGGAGAGGCCATCAGCCCCAGCATTTT. Translation: CAIGGRGHQPQHF.

This clonotype was seen a handful of times. The CDR3 region is CASSSPGAYEQYF. CDR3 nucleotides: TGTGCCAGCAGCTCCCCTGGGGCCTACGAGCAGTACTTC. The chain recombines TRBV7-9 with TRBJ2-7; D call uncertain. Germline assignment: CDR1 SEHNR and CDR2 FQNEAQ (reference sequence). The V and J ends lost 4 bases and 2 bases respectively, with 9 bases between them. The CDR3 runs 13 residues.

This clonotype was recorded only once. The gene calls are TRBV28 and TRBJ2-7; 9 bases align to TRBD2. V was pared by 7 bases and J by 4 bases, with 11 bases of the junction left unmatched. CDR3 length: 15 amino acids. Germline CDR1 reads MDHEN; CDR2 reads SYDVKM. The CDR3: CASTFSGGMWYEQYF. The CDR3 nucleotides read TGTGCCAGCACCTTTAGCGGGGGAATGTGGTACGAGCAGTACTTC.

This clonotype was detected a few times. The rearrangement links TRBV7-8 to TRBJ2-1; maybe TRBD1 (6 bases). The CDR3 extends over 14 amino acids. Germline V CDR1 and CDR2: SGHVS, FQNEAQ. V was trimmed by 6 bases and J by 4 bases, leaving 13 bases between them. The CDR3 nucleotides are TGTGCCAGCAGTCAAGGGGGAGATTACAATGAGCAGTTCTTC. Protein: CASSQGGDYNEQFF.

Only one count was recorded for this clonotype. This may arise from a read error, as a much more abundant clone is one base away. The chain employs TRBV24-1 and TRBJ1-2; D call uncertain. In germline, CDR1 is KGHDR, CDR2 SFDVKD. The CDR3 sequence is 12 residues long. Trimming took 5 bases from V and 0 from J, leaving 3 bases between them. The CDR3 sequence is CATSATNYGYTF. As DNA, the CDR3 is TGTGCCACCAGTGCAACTAACTATGGCTACACCTTC.